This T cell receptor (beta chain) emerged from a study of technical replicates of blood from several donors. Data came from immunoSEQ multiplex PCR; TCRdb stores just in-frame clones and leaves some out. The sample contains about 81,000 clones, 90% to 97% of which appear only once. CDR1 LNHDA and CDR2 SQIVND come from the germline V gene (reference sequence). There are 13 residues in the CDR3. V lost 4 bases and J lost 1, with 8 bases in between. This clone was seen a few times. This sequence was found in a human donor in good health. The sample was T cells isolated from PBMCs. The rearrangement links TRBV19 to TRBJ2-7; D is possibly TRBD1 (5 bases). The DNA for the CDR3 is TGTGCCAGTAGTACGACAGCTTCCTACGAGCAGTACTTC. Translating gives CASSTTASYEQYF.